The 7 T cell receptor beta chains listed next were all sequenced from one sample in a study of human T cells and chemical hapten exposure. Time point meaning: pre-sensitization, week 0. Noted treatment: therapeutic diphenylcyclopropenone sensitization with weekly scalp DPC. TCRdb redid the calling of the RACE reads with MiXCR, one entry per CDR3 protein. The sample has over 300,000 distinct CDR3 sequences, approximately 5.1% seen once. Material: whole blood, obtained in connection with sensitization to the hapten diphenylcyclopropenone (DPC). The origin of the receptors is a woman aged 50 to 60 with alopecia areata. Some clones in this sample may be carry-over from other donors' samples.

This clonotype was seen repeatedly, ten times or more. This chain connects TRBV20-1 to TRBJ1-1; possible D gene TRBD1, 5 bases. Deletions cut 6 bases from V and 4 bases from J, with 9 bases between. This CDR3 contains 11 residues. The germline gives CDR1 DFQATT, CDR2 SNEGSKA (reference sequence). The CDR3 sequence is CSALQGTEAFF. The CDR3 nucleotides are TGCAGTGCCCTTCAGGGCACTGAAGCTTTCTTT.

This clonotype was observed many times. The chain has TRBV24-1 and TRBJ1-1; TRBD1 agrees at 9 bases. This CDR3 comprises 14 residues. V shed 5 bases and J 6 bases; nucleotides not matched to a gene: 6. In germline, CDR1 is KGHDR, CDR2 SFDVKD. CDR3 nucleotides: TGTGCCACCAGTGTGGGTGGGACAGGGTCTGAAGCTTTCTTT. It is translated as CATSVGGTGSEAFF.

This clonotype was seen repeatedly, ten times or more. V and J are TRBV2 and TRBJ2-1; 7 bases are shared with TRBD2. The J segment lost 5 bases and the V segment lost 6 bases, leaving 7 bases of the junction unmatched. The CDR3 extends over 14 amino acids. Germline loops: CDR1 SNHLY, CDR2 FYNNEI. The CDR3 region is CASSGEGQDNEQFF. The CDR3 DNA is TGTGCCAGCAGCGGGGAGGGCCAGGACAATGAGCAGTTCTTC. Together with reference TRBV2 and TRBJ2-1, the CDR3 gives the full variable domain: EPEVTQTPSHQVTQMGQEVILRCVPISNHLYFYWYRQILGQKVEFLVSFYNNEISEKSEIFDDQFSVERPDGSNFTLKIRSTKLEDSAMYFCASSGEGQDNEQFFGPGTRLTVL.

In this sample, this clonotype turned up many times. CDR3 residues: CASSLVHKETQYF. DNA for the CDR3: TGCGCCAGCAGCTTGGTTCACAAAGAGACCCAGTACTTC. V is TRBV5-1 and J is TRBJ2-5; D call uncertain. The V gene's germline CDR1 is SGHRS and CDR2 YFSETQ. The V end was cut by 0 bases, the J end by 3 bases, with 6 bases between. The CDR3 is 13 residues long.

In its sample, this clonotype was seen a few times. The chain uses TRBV7-8 and TRBJ2-1; 8 bases line up with TRBD1. CDR1 is SGHVS and CDR2 is FQNEAQ in the germline V gene. This CDR3 contains 14 residues. The V gene end was trimmed by 5 bases and the J gene end by 6 bases; junction bases not matched to a gene: 6. The CDR3 is CASSMTGAGNEQFF. CDR3 DNA: TGTGCCAGCAGCATGACAGGGGCCGGCAATGAGCAGTTCTTC.

V and J are TRBV2 and TRBJ2-6; a possible D gene is TRBD2 (5 bases). Deletions cut 8 bases from V and 0 bases from J, with 14 bases between. There are 16 residues in the CDR3. The germline CDR1 and CDR2 sequences are SNHLY and FYNNEI. The CDR3: CASRFDEGSGANVLTF. The CDR3 nucleotides read TGTGCCAGCCGGTTTGACGAGGGCTCTGGGGCCAACGTCCTGACTTTC.

Many counts were recorded for this clonotype. The rearrangement links TRBV29-1 to TRBJ2-3; D not certain. Trimming shortened V by 4 bases and J by 0 bases, and 11 bases separated the two germline ends. From germline, CDR1 is SQVTM and CDR2 ANQGSEA. This CDR3 region has 14 residues. CDR3 DNA: TGCAGCGTTGTTCGGCGACCAAGCACAGATACGCAGTATTTT. Encoded protein: CSVVRRPSTDTQYF.